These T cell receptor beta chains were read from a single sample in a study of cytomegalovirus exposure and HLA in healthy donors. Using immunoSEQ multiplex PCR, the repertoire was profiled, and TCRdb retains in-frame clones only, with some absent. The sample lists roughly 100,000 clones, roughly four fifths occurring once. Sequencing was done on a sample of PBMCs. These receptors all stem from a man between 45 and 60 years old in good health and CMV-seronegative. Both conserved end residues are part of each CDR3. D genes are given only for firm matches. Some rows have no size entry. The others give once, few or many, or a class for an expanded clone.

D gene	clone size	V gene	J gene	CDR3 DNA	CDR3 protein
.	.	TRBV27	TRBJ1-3	TGTGCCAGCAGTTTATCGCGGGCGCCGGGAAACACCATATATTTT	CASSLSRAPGNTIYF
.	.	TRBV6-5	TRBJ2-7	TGTGCCAGCAGTTATTTGAGGAAGACAGGCTACGAGCAGTACTTC	CASSYLRKTGYEQYF
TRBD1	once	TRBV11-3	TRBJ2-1	TGTGCCAGCAGCCCAGGACAGGGGACCTACAATGAGCAGTTCTTC	CASSPGQGTYNEQFF
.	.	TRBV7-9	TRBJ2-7	TGTGCCAGCAGCTTAGAAACAGGGTATTCCGAGCAGTACTTC	CASSLETGYSEQYF
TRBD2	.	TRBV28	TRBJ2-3	TGTGCCAGCAGTCTCCAGGGACTAGGGACAGATACGCAGTATTTT	CASSLQGLGTDTQYF
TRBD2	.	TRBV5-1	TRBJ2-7	TGCGCCAGCAGCTTGGGGCTAGCGGGGAGTTACGAGCAGTACTTC	CASSLGLAGSYEQYF
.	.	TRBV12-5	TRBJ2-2	TGTGCTAGTTCAGACCTCGGACATAACACCGGGGAGCTGTTTTTT	CASSDLGHNTGELFF
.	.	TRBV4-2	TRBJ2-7	TGTGCCAGCAGCCAAGAGGGGCATTCATTCTCCTACGAGCAGTACTTC	CASSQEGHSFSYEQYF
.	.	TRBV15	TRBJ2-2	TGTGCCACCAGCAGAGATGAGATGAGGGAGCTTAACACCGGGGAGCTGTTTTTT	CATSRDEMRELNTGELFF
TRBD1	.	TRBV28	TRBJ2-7	TGTGCCAGCAGTTCGACAGGGGGCACCTCGATCTGGTACTTC	CASSSTGGTSIWYF
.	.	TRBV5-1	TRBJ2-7	TGCGCCAGCAGCTTGGGGCAGTCACGCTCCTACGAGCAGTACTTC	CASSLGQSRSYEQYF
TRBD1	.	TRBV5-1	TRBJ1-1	TGCGCCAGCAGCGGAGGGCAGGGGGTGGAGACTGAAGCTTTCTTT	CASSGGQGVETEAFF
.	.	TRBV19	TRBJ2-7	TGTGCCAGTAGTCCCCCGCAGCCCCCTAGACACGAGCAGTACTTC	CASSPPQPPRHEQYF
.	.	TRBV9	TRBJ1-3	TGTGCCAGCAGCGTCGGCGGACTCTCTGGAAACACCATATATTTT	CASSVGGLSGNTIYF
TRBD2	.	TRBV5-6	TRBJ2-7	TGTGCCAGCAGCCGGGGGACTAGTGACGAGCAGTACTTC	CASSRGTSDEQYF
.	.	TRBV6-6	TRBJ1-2	TGTGCCAGCAGTTCCAGGGTTGCTAACTATGGCTACACCTTC	CASSSRVANYGYTF
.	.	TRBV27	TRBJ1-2	TGTGCCAGCAGTCCCCGTTCGGGGTATGGCTACACCTTC	CASSPRSGYGYTF
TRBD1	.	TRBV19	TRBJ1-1	TGTGCCAGTAGTAAGTGGACAGGGGGCGGCGAAGCTTTCTTT	CASSKWTGGGEAFF
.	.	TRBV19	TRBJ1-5	TGTGCCAGCAGTGGAGGACGGATCAATCAGCCCCAGCATTTT	CASSGGRINQPQHF
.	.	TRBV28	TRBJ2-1	TGTGCCAGCAGTCAGGCTTTCTCCTACAATGAGCAGTTCTTC	CASSQAFSYNEQFF
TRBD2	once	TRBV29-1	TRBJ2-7	TGCAGCGTCTCCCGAGGACTAGCGGGAGATTTTGAGCAGTACTTC	CSVSRGLAGDFEQYF
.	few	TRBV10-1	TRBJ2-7	TGCGCCAGCAGTGTGGGGGGATCTTCCGAGCAGTACTTC	CASSVGGSSEQYF
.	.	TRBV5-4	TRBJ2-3	TGTGCCAGCAGCTTGTTGGGAGATAGGGATACGCAGTATTTT	CASSLLGDRDTQYF
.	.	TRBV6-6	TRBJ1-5	TGTGCCACCTCCGACACCTATAGCAATCAGCCCCAGCATTTT	CATSDTYSNQPQHF
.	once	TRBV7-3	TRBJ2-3	TGTGCCAGCAGCTTATTAGCGGCTAGCACAGATACGCAGTATTTT	CASSLLAASTDTQYF
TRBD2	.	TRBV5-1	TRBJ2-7	TGCGCCAGCAGCAGTAGCGGGAGTTACGAGCAGTACTTC	CASSSSGSYEQYF
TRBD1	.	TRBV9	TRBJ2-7	TGTGCCAGCAGCGTTTCTACCGGGACAGGGTCCTACGAGCAGTACTTC	CASSVSTGTGSYEQYF
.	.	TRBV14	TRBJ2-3	TGTGCCAGCAGCCAGAGCCGACAGGCAATACCCACGGGAGATACGCAGTATTTT	CASSQSRQAIPTGDTQYF
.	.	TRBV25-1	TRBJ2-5	TGTGCCAGCAGTCCGCTAGGGGGCCAAGAGACCCAGTACTTC	CASSPLGGQETQYF
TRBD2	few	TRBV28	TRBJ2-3	TGTGCCAGCAGTTCTCCTTTCCGACTAGCGGGATCAGATACGCAGTATTTT	CASSSPFRLAGSDTQYF
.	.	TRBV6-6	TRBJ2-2	TGTGCCAGCGGTCGGTCCGCGAACACCGGGGAGCTGTTTTTT	CASGRSANTGELFF
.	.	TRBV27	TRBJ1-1	TGTGCCAGCAGTGAGCGGGGGGGCGGGGAAGCTTTCTTT	CASSERGGGEAFF
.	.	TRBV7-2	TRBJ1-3	TGTGCCAGCAGCCCCGTACCTAGCTCTGGAAACACCATATATTTT	CASSPVPSSGNTIYF
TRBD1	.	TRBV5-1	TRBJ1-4	TGCGCCAGCAGCCTGGACAGGGGAGGTGAAAAACTGTTTTTT	CASSLDRGGEKLFF
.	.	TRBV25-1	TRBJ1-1	TGTGCCAGCGGCGGACAGAGAGGAACTGAAGCTTTCTTT	CASGGQRGTEAFF
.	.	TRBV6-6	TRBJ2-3	TGTGCCAGCAGTTACTCTGACTCGAGGACAGATACGCAGTATTTT	CASSYSDSRTDTQYF
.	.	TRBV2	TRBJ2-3	TGTGCCAGCAGAGGACTAGCAGGGGGGCCAGATACGCAGTATTTT	CASRGLAGGPDTQYF
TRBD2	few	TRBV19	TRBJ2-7	TGTGCCAGTAGTATATTATCCACTAGCGGGAGCGCCCTTAGCTACGAGCAGTACTTC	CASSILSTSGSALSYEQYF
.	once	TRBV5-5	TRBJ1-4	TGTGCCAGCAGCTCTGGCGGGACGGGGAATGAAAAACTGTTTTTT	CASSSGGTGNEKLFF
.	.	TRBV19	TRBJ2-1	TGTGCCAGTAGTATGGCCCGTTCGGACGGTCTAGCCCGTACCTACAATGAGCAGTTCTTC	CASSMARSDGLARTYNEQFF
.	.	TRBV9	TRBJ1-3	TGTGCCAGCAGCCTACGGGGGGCGCAGGATGGTGGAAACACCATATATTTT	CASSLRGAQDGGNTIYF
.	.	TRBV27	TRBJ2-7	TGTGCCAGCAGTGACAGTATCTACGAGCAGTACTTC	CASSDSIYEQYF
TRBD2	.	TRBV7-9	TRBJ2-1	TGTGCCAGCACCCTGACTAGCGGGAATAACAATGAGCAGTTCTTC	CASTLTSGNNNEQFF
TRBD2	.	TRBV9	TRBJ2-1	TGTGCCAGCAGCGAGGGACTAGCGGGAGGGAGGAATGAGCAGTTCTTC	CASSEGLAGGRNEQFF
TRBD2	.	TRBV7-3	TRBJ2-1	TGTGCCAGCAGCGGAGGACTAGCCTACAATGAGCAGTTCTTC	CASSGGLAYNEQFF